This T cell receptor beta chain was sequenced in a study of T cells after yellow fever vaccination. Trimming took 4 bases from V and 1 from J; bases not matched to a gene: 12. The CDR3 is 19 amino acids. Germline assignment: CDR1 LGHNA and CDR2 YNFKEQ. TCRdb processed the 5' RACE reads anew with MiXCR; each CDR3 protein has one entry. Here the sample spans approximately 600,000 distinct CDR3 sequences, about 12% being singletons. This clonotype was observed a few times. No antigen is known for it. Study conclusions and caveats: Contaminating bulk clonotypes could be abundant in FACS-sorted repertoires.

The chain has TRBV4-2 and TRBJ2-1, with 11 bases identical to TRBD2. The TCR sequence derives from a man aged 30-40 years who received the YFV17D yellow fever vaccine. The sequenced sample was PBMCs, obtained on the day of the yellow fever booster vaccination. The CDR3 protein is CASSPEDLTSGSSYNEQFF. The CDR3 nucleotides are TGTGCCAGCAGCCCGGAGGACCTCACTAGCGGGAGTTCCTACAATGAGCAGTTCTTC.